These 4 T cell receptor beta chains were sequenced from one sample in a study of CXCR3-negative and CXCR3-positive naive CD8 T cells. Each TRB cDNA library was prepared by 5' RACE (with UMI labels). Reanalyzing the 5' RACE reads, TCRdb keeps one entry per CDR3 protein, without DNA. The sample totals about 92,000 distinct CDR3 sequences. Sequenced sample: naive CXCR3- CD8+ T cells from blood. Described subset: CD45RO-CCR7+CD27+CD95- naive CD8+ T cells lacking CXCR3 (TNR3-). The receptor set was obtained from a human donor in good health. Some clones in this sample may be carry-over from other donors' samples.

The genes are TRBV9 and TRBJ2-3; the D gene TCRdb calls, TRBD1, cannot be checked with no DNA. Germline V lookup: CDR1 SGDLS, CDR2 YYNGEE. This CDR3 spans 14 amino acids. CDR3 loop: CASSPPLAPDTQYF.

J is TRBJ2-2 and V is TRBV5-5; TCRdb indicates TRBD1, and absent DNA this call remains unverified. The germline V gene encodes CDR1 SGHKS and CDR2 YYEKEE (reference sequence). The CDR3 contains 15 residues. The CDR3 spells CASRPTGYDTGELFF.

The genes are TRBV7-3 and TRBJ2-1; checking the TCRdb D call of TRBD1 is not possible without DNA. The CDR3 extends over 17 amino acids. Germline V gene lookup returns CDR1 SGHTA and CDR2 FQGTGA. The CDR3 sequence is CASSLNSGGGRYNEQFF.

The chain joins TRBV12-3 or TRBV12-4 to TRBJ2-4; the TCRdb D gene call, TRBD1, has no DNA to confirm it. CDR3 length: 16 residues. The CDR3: CASSSTGGIAKNIQYF.